Listed here is a single TCR beta chain. As yet, its antigen is unknown. The germline gives CDR1 LNHDA, CDR2 SQIVND (reference sequence). The CDR3 extends over 15 amino acids. V was trimmed by 1 base and J by 1 base, leaving 7 bases between them. The sample is drawn from a study of shared clonotypes between healthy human individuals. About the study: Researchers assigned three CD4 naive, three CD4 memory, two CD8 naive and one CD8 memory plate to each donor.

Findings of the study overall: The four-donor shared clonotypes exceeded non-shared clonotypes in generation probability, with non-shared ones scoring lower. With several donors compared, around 5.4% of naive CD4 clonotypes were shared.

Each subset's genomic DNA was split evenly across several immunoSEQ plates. Profiled with immunoSEQ multiplex PCR; TCRdb holds only in-frame clones, not every one. The data show a few million clones, with roughly nine tenths seen just once and roughly 0.14% held by the top ten. The genes are TRBV19 and TRBJ1-4; D remains ambiguous. Material for sequencing was naive CD4+ T cells sorted from blood. Subset denoted: CD45RA+ positively selected. The sequence derives from a man younger than 35 in good health. CDR3 sequence reads: CASSIVWGTNEKLFF. The CDR3 region has the DNA TGTGCCAGTAGTATAGTTTGGGGAACTAATGAAAAACTGTTTTTT.